This T cell receptor (beta chain) derives from a study of shared clonotypes between healthy human individuals. The CDR3 sequence is 13 residues long. Germline CDR1 reads LNHDA; CDR2 reads SQIVND (reference sequence). Trimming stripped 4 bases from V and 1 base from J, with 8 bases between. On this clone itself: Its cognate antigen is unknown.

Across several immunoSEQ plates, the genomic DNA of each subset was split evenly. Repertoires were generated with immunoSEQ multiplex PCR, while TCRdb's copy carries only in-frame clones and drops some. In the table there are roughly 2 million clones, under 97% of which are singletons. Study observations and caveats: Between a handful of donors, naive CD4 clonotypes were shared at a level of around 5.2%.

The rearrangement uses TRBV19 and TRBJ2-7, with D tentatively TRBD1 (5 bases). The TCR comes from a man younger than 35 in good health. Sequencing was done on a sample of naive CD4+ T cells sorted from blood. Subset defined: CD45RA+ positively selected. This CDR3 is CASSSDSSYEQYF. CDR3 nucleotide sequence: TGTGCCAGTAGTAGCGACAGTTCCTACGAGCAGTACTTC.